Each of the 11 T cell receptor beta chains below was sequenced from the same sample in a study of HIV-infected patients and healthy controls. Antiretroviral therapy had run roughly three months, about 14 weeks, before follow-up blood collection. Whole blood was used without fractionation, so all unsorted peripheral T cells were included. Reverse transcription used roughly 480 ng RNA and constant-region primers for alpha and beta. Using multiplexing indices, alpha and beta chain libraries were generated apart by chain-specific third strand synthesis. TCRdb analysed the 5' RACE reads with MiXCR anew, one entry per CDR3 protein. The table records 10,000 to 11,000 distinct CDR3 sequences, less than 7% of them present only once. The sequencing here drew on blood, taken during antiretroviral therapy. All receptors come from an adult with HIV infection. The donor label of this sample is uncertain.

This clonotype was picked up many times. One junction end disagrees with the germline gene, perhaps due to a read error. The chain couples TRBV12-3 or TRBV12-4 to TRBJ2-3; D remains ambiguous. The CDR3 is 14 amino acids. Written as DNA, the CDR3 is TGTCCCAGCAGTTTAGGGTCCAACACAGATACGCAGTATTTT. As protein: CPSSLGSNTDTQYF.

This clonotype was detected ten times or more. The chain carries TRBV7-3 and TRBJ2-1; TRBD2 matches 12 bases. Unmatched junction bases numbered 16, after V lost 4 bases and J lost 6 bases. Germline lookup yields CDR1 SGHTA and CDR2 FQGTGA. This CDR3 is built from 19 residues. The CDR3 DNA reads TGTGCCAGCAGCTCCCCTGGACTAGCGGGACCTCCCGGGACCAATGAGCAGTTCTTC. This gives the protein CASSSPGLAGPPGTNEQFF.

This clonotype was counted at least ten times. The chain has TRBV10-3 and TRBJ2-3; perhaps TRBD1 as D (5 bases). The CDR3 contains 18 residues. Trimming took off 1 base at V and 0 bases at J, with 17 bases between the two ends. Germline V gives CDR1 ENHRY, CDR2 SYGVKD. Written as DNA, the CDR3 is TGTGCCATCAGTGAGTATCTCCAGGGCACCACTAGCACAGATACGCAGTATTTT. It encodes CAISEYLQGTTSTDTQYF.

This clonotype counts as medium-sized. J is TRBJ1-2 and V is TRBV10-3; a weak D match, TRBD1 (5 bases). CDR1 is ENHRY and CDR2 is SYGVKD in the germline V gene. CDR3 length equals 14 residues. Trimming stripped 9 bases from V and 2 bases from J, with 16 bases between. CDR3 bases: TGTGCCATTGGGGCCCTTAGGGCCAACTATGGCTACACCTTC. Its protein is CAIGALRANYGYTF.

This clonotype was seen a handful of times. This sequence joins TRBV7-2 and TRBJ2-7; D is ambiguous. Germline CDR1 reads SGHTA; CDR2 reads FQGNSA. The CDR3 runs to 14 residues. The V end lost 1 base, the J end lost 6 bases, and 13 bases lay between the germline ends. The CDR3 is CASSLGASPAEQYF. The CDR3 DNA follows: TGTGCCAGCAGCTTAGGTGCCAGTCCCGCCGAGCAGTACTTC.

The table lists this clonotype with many counts. The chain recombines TRBV3-1 with TRBJ2-1; the D is unclear. Trimming stripped 2 bases from V and 10 bases from J, with 6 bases between. Per germline, CDR1 LGHDT and CDR2 YNNKEL (reference sequence). The length of the CDR3 is 11 residues. The CDR3 is CASSQLGEQFF. The CDR3 region has the DNA TGTGCCAGCAGCCAATTAGGGGAGCAGTTCTTC.

This clonotype was detected ten times or more. The CDR3 DNA follows: TGCGCCAGCAGCAGGACCGGGACTAGCAGCTACAATGAGCAGTTCTTC. It translates to CASSRTGTSSYNEQFF. This chain connects TRBV5-1 to TRBJ2-1; 9 bases fit TRBD2. Germline V lookup: CDR1 SGHRS, CDR2 YFSETQ. The V gene end was trimmed by 4 bases and the J gene end by 3 bases; junction bases not matched to a gene: 8. The CDR3 totals 16 residues.

In this sample, this clonotype turned up many times. This chain joins TRBV12-3 or TRBV12-4 and TRBJ2-1; the D is unclear. This CDR3 comprises 13 residues. Trimming took off 3 bases at V and 9 bases at J, with 12 bases between the two ends. CDR3 nucleotide sequence: TGTGCCAGCAGTTTGAGGCTAGGCGGTGAGCAGTTCTTC. It codes for CASSLRLGGEQFF.

Many counts were recorded for this clonotype. The chain couples TRBV30 to TRBJ1-2; 7 bases map to TRBD1. Germline V CDR1 and CDR2: GTSNPN, SVGIG (reference sequence). Trimming at V came to 4 bases and at J to 4 bases, leaving 12 bases not matched to a gene. The CDR3 sequence is 15 residues long. The CDR3 DNA follows: TGTGCCTGGACTGGCGGGGGACAGCCTTTCTATGGCTACACCTTC. Translated, it gives CAWTGGGQPFYGYTF.

This chain joins TRBV30 and TRBJ1-1; 9 bases match TRBD1. CDR1 is GTSNPN and CDR2 is SVGIG in the germline V gene (reference sequence). Trimming took 4 bases from V and 5 from J; bases not matched to a gene: 8. This CDR3 is 14 amino acids long. The CDR3 region has the DNA TGTGCCTGGACCCCGGGACAGGGCCTTACTGAAGCTTTCTTT. Translated: CAWTPGQGLTEAFF.

The sample holds many counts of this clonotype. This rearrangement joins TRBV5-1 to TRBJ2-5, with TRBD1 matching over 8 bases. Unmatched junction bases numbered 12, after V lost 9 bases and J lost 2 bases. Germline V gives CDR1 SGHRS, CDR2 YFSETQ. The length of the CDR3 is 15 residues. In DNA form, the CDR3 reads TGCGCCACCAAGACAGGGGCCTTTACACAAGAGACCCAGTACTTC. Translated: CATKTGAFTQETQYF.